The 10 T cell receptor beta chains in this list originate from one sample, sequenced in a study of cytomegalovirus exposure and HLA in healthy donors. The study ran its PCR with 60 Vbeta and 13 Jbeta primers. The repertoire was sequenced with immunoSEQ multiplex PCR; TCRdb's copy has only in-frame clones and lacks some. The sample holds 100,000 to 150,000 clones, about 15% seen once. Sequenced input: PBMCs. All receptors derive from a female donor in good health and CMV-seropositive.

The CDR3 loop is CASSFGIGPLSNQPQHF. The CDR3 DNA reads as TGCGCCAGCAGCTTCGGGATAGGGCCTCTCAGCAATCAGCCCCAGCATTTT. The chain has TRBV5-1 and TRBJ1-5; D ambiguous. Germline V gene lookup returns CDR1 SGHRS and CDR2 YFSETQ. The germline V and J ends were trimmed by 2 bases and 1 base, with 16 bases remaining between them. The CDR3 has 17 amino acids.

The sample holds a few counts of this clone. The chain carries TRBV6-5 and TRBJ2-7, with D hard to call. CDR3 length: 14 residues. Germline CDR1 and CDR2: MNHEY and SVGAGI. Trimming left V 6 bases short and J 6 bases short, with 18 bases between. This CDR3 reads CASSLTADSGEQYF. The CDR3 DNA reads as TGTGCCAGCAGCTTAACGGCCGACTCTGGCGAGCAGTACTTC.

This clone was counted only a few times. The rearrangement joins TRBV5-1 to TRBJ1-2, with D perhaps matching TRBD1 (5 bases). V dropped 2 bases and J dropped 6 bases, with 17 bases sitting between them. This CDR3 is 15 amino acids long. Germline values: CDR1 SGHRS, CDR2 YFSETQ. The CDR3 loop reads CASSLEGSSGDGYTF. In DNA form, the CDR3 reads TGCGCCAGCAGCTTAGAGGGGTCCTCGGGGGATGGCTACACCTTC.

The rearrangement joins TRBV4-2 to TRBJ2-3; the match to TRBD2 covers 8 bases. Trimming took 1 base from V and 4 from J; bases not matched to a gene: 7. The germline gives CDR1 LGHNA, CDR2 YNFKEQ. The CDR3 spans 16 residues. The CDR3 loop reads CASSQGELAASDTQYF. Here the CDR3 DNA reads TGTGCCAGCAGCCAAGGTGAACTAGCGGCCTCAGATACGCAGTATTTT.

This chain joins TRBV2 and TRBJ1-5; no clear D gene. The CDR3 extends over 14 amino acids. V was pared by 5 bases and J by 4 bases, with 12 bases between. Germline lookup yields CDR1 SNHLY and CDR2 FYNNEI. The CDR3 is CASSRDMDNQPQHF. CDR3 DNA sequence: TGTGCCAGCAGTCGAGACATGGATAATCAGCCCCAGCATTTT.

J is TRBJ1-1 and V is TRBV7-9; D uncertain. This CDR3 comprises 15 residues. The germline V and J ends were trimmed by 5 bases and 4 bases, with 17 bases remaining between them. CDR1 and CDR2 from the germline V gene are SEHNR and FQNEAQ (reference sequence). DNA of the CDR3: TGTGCCAGCAGCCCTCTGGAAGACTCGGGCACTGAAGCTTTCTTT. Translating it yields CASSPLEDSGTEAFF.

The rearrangement links TRBV6-5 to TRBJ1-1; no reliable D call. This CDR3 has 14 residues. Trimming took off 0 bases at V and 10 bases at J, with 15 bases between the two ends. CDR1 is MNHEY, CDR2 SVGAGI, per germline. For the CDR3, the DNA is TGTGCCAGCAGTTACTCGAGGTGGAAGATAGGAGCTTTCTTT. This sequence encodes CASSYSRWKIGAFF.

A note on this clone: The same CDR3 also results from other DNA sequences found in this sample. V and J are TRBV29-1 and TRBJ2-3, with D unclear. Germline V lookup: CDR1 SQVTM, CDR2 ANQGSEA. The CDR3 sequence is 12 residues long. With 3 bases removed from V and 1 base from J, the gap between germline ends came to 5 bases. The CDR3 reads CSVDEGTDTQYF. The CDR3 nucleotides read TGCAGCGTTGATGAGGGCACAGATACGCAGTATTTT.

This clone was observed a handful of times. CDR3 coding DNA: TGTGCCAGCACTCGGCAGGGAAGTATGAACACTGAAGCTTTCTTT. The encoded protein is CASTRQGSMNTEAFF. The chain joins TRBV2 to TRBJ1-1; TRBD1 might be the D (5 bases). This CDR3 is 15 amino acids long. CDR1 is SNHLY, CDR2 FYNNEI, per germline. V was clipped by 7 bases and J by 0 bases, with 15 bases between them. The complete variable domain, with remaining parts taken from reference TRBV2 and TRBJ1-1, reads EPEVTQTPSHQVTQMGQEVILRCVPISNHLYFYWYRQILGQKVEFLVSFYNNEISEKSEIFDDQFSVERPDGSNFTLKIRSTKLEDSAMYFCASTRQGSMNTEAFFGQGTRLTVV.

The chain couples TRBV15 to TRBJ2-7; 7 bases are shared with TRBD2. Germline V gives CDR1 LNHNV, CDR2 YYDKDF (reference sequence). This CDR3 contains 15 residues. With V trimmed by 4 bases and J by 2 bases, 8 bases remained unmatched. The CDR3 loop is CATSKEVGGTYEQYF. The CDR3, as DNA: TGTGCCACCAGCAAAGAGGTCGGGGGGACCTACGAGCAGTACTTC.